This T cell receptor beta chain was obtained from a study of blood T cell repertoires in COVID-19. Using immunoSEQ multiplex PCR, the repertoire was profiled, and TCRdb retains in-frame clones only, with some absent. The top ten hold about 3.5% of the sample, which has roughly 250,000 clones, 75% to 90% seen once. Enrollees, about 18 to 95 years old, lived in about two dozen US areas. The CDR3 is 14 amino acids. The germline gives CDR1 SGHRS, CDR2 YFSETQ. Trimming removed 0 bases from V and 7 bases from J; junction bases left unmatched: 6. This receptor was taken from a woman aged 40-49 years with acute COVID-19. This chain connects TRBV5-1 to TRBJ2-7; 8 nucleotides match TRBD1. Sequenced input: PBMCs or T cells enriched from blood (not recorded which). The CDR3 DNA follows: TGCGCCAGCAGCTTGGGCGGACAGGGTAATGAGCAGTACTTC. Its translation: CASSLGGQGNEQYF.